Presented here are 18 T cell receptor beta chains from one specimen sequenced in a study of spatial heterogeneity in lung cancer. Notes on the study in general: Mutation tallies in tumors tracked expanded intratumoral alpha and beta TCR counts.

These receptors' targets are unknown. TCRdb reprocessed the 5' RACE reads via MiXCR and lists one record per CDR3 protein. The table shows over 1,000 distinct CDR3 sequences, with about 31% occurring only once. Time point reported: sample taken at primary tumor resection. The material was lung tumor tissue, obtained at surgery. These receptors all stem from a male donor with early-stage non-small cell lung cancer.

This clonotype has just a few counts. The size of this beta chain means little, since it is a stray read in a library made for alpha chains. The CDR3 DNA reads as TGTGCCACCAGTGAGGGGACAGGCCCAGATACGCAGTATTTT. Encoded protein: CATSEGTGPDTQYF. This chain connects TRBV24-1 to TRBJ2-3; 8 bases are shared with TRBD1. CDR1 is KGHDR and CDR2 is SFDVKD in the germline V gene. Trimming removed 4 bases from V and 4 bases from J; junction bases left unmatched: 3. The CDR3 is 14 amino acids.

Relative to its sample, this clonotype is large. This beta chain slipped into a library made for alpha chains as a stray read, so its size is not meaningful. The V call is TRBV28, the J call TRBJ2-1; TRBD2 aligns across 7 bases. V shed 3 bases and J 4 bases; nucleotides not matched to a gene: 15. Germline V gene data show CDR1 as MDHEN and CDR2 as SYDVKM. This CDR3 comprises 18 residues. The CDR3 region is CASSFLHPGRAGYNEQFF. CDR3 nucleotides: TGTGCCAGCAGTTTCCTACACCCGGGGAGGGCGGGGTACAATGAGCAGTTCTTC. The full variable domain, rest sourced from reference TRBV28 and TRBJ2-1, is DVKVTQSSRYLVKRTGEKVFLECVQDMDHENMFWYRQDPGLGLRLIYFSYDVKMKEKGDIPEGYSVSREKKERFSLILESASTNQTSMYLCASSFLHPGRAGYNEQFFGPGTRLTVL.

In its sample, this clonotype was seen a few times. For a library built for alpha chains, this beta chain is a stray read; little rests on its size. DNA for the CDR3: TGTGCCAGCCAGCCCCAGGACGATTATGGCTACACCTTC. Amino acids: CASQPQDDYGYTF. The chain employs TRBV2 and TRBJ1-2; no reliable D call. Trimming removed 8 bases at V and 5 bases at J, with 15 bases between. Germline V gene lookup returns CDR1 SNHLY and CDR2 FYNNEI. The CDR3 has 13 amino acids.

A remark on this clonotype: This beta chain lies outside the target of a library built for alpha chains; its clone size means little. The chain has TRBV28 and TRBJ2-7; 13 bases map to TRBD2. The germline V gene encodes CDR1 MDHEN and CDR2 SYDVKM. The ends lost 4 bases at V and 3 bases at J; junction bases unmatched: 3. The CDR3 consists of 15 residues. The CDR3 sequence is CASSSGTSGVYEQYF. In DNA, the CDR3 is TGTGCCAGCAGTTCCGGGACTAGCGGGGTCTACGAGCAGTACTTC.

As for this clonotype: Being off target in a library aimed at alpha chains, this beta chain has a size of little meaning. The CDR3 here is CASSLAGQDDGYTF. CDR3 DNA: TGCGCCAGCAGCTTGGCTGGACAGGATGATGGCTACACCTTC. The V and J genes are TRBV5-1 and TRBJ1-2, with 7 bases lining up with TRBD1. This CDR3 contains 14 residues. Germline V lookup: CDR1 SGHRS, CDR2 YFSETQ. Trimming took 0 bases from V and 6 from J; bases not matched to a gene: 5. The variable domain in full, completed from reference TRBV5-1 and TRBJ1-2, reads KAGVTQTPRYLIKTRGQQVTLSCSPISGHRSVSWYQQTPGQGLQFLFEYFSETQRNKGNFPGRFSGRQFSNSRSEMNVSTLELGDSALYLCASSLAGQDDGYTFGSGTRLTVV.

For this clonotype: Found in a library prepared for alpha chains, this beta chain is an off-target read, and its abundance has little meaning. This sequence joins TRBV7-6 and TRBJ2-7, with TRBD1 identical over 9 bases. The CDR3 totals 14 residues. The V and J ends lost 5 bases and 6 bases, in that order; junction bases with no gene match: 8. CDR1 is SGHVS and CDR2 is FNYEAQ in the germline V gene. CDR3 protein: CASSRPTGGGEQYF. CDR3 coding DNA: TGTGCCAGCAGCAGGCCGACAGGGGGAGGCGAGCAGTACTTC. The full variable domain, with the rest looked up from reference TRBV7-6 and TRBJ2-7, is GAGVSQSPRYKVTKRGQDVALRCDPISGHVSLYWYRQALGQGPEFLTYFNYEAQQDKSGLPNDRFSAERPEGSISTLTIQRTEQRDSAMYRCASSRPTGGGEQYFGPGTRLTVT.

This clonotype is labeled hyperexpanded (1% or more). Since it is a stray read in a library aimed at alpha chains, this beta chain has a size that is not meaningful. The CDR3 reads CASGQGSREQYF. Written as DNA, the CDR3 is TGTGCCAGCGGCCAGGGATCTCGCGAGCAGTACTTC. The chain links TRBV13 to TRBJ2-7; possible D gene TRBD1, 5 bases. The germline V and J ends were trimmed by 8 bases and 6 bases, with 14 bases remaining between them. Per the germline V gene, CDR1 is PRHDT and CDR2 is FYEKMQ (reference sequence). There are 12 residues in the CDR3.

As for this clonotype: With the library built for alpha chains, this beta chain is off target and its frequency is not meaningful. The J gene is TRBJ2-5, the V gene TRBV9; 12 nucleotides line up with TRBD1. CDR1 is SGDLS, CDR2 YYNGEE, per germline. J gave up 5 bases and V 2 bases, and 4 bases lay outside the gene matches. CDR3 length: 15 amino acids. CDR3 coding DNA: TGTGCCAGCAGCGTCGGGACAGGGGGCGTGGAGACCCAGTACTTC. Amino acids: CASSVGTGGVETQYF.

Concerning this clonotype itself: For a library built for alpha chains, this beta chain is a stray read; little rests on its size. This rearrangement joins TRBV10-1 to TRBJ2-2; D not certain. The V gene's germline CDR1 is WNHNN and CDR2 SYGVQD (reference sequence). This CDR3 spans 13 amino acids. Trimming cost V 4 bases and J 0 bases, with 3 bases left between them. The CDR3: CASSAANTGELFF. CDR3 nucleotides: TGCGCCAGCAGTGCGGCGAACACCGGGGAGCTGTTTTTT.

Of note for this clonotype: Because this beta chain is a stray read in a library intended to capture alpha chains, its abundance should not be given much weight. The CDR3 coding sequence is TGCAGCGGTCGGACTAGCGGGAGAGCCGAGCAGTACTTC. Amino acids: CSGRTSGRAEQYF. The chain recombines TRBV29-1 with TRBJ2-7; 13 bases are shared with TRBD2. The CDR3 sequence is 13 residues long. CDR1 and CDR2 from the germline V gene are SQVTM and ANQGSEA. The V and J ends lost 7 bases and 6 bases, in that order; junction bases with no gene match: 6.

This clonotype is classed as large (0.1 to 1%). A junction end diverges from the germline sequence, so it may reflect a read error. Being off target in a library aimed at alpha chains, this beta chain has a size of little meaning. This chain joins TRBV7-3 and TRBJ2-1; D call uncertain. This CDR3 is built from 13 residues. Germline V lookup: CDR1 SGHTA, CDR2 FQGTGA. The CDR3 sequence: CASSTVQIDEQFF. CDR3 DNA sequence: TGTGCCAGCAGCACCGTCCAGATAGATGAACAGTTCTTC.

For this clonotype: The size of this beta chain means little, since it is a stray read in a library made for alpha chains. The rearrangement joins TRBV29-1 to TRBJ2-7; the match to TRBD2 covers 10 bases. CDR1 SQVTM and CDR2 ANQGSEA come from the germline V gene. This CDR3 region has 12 residues. Germline trimming cut 4 bases from V and 7 bases from J; bases unmatched to any gene: 4. CDR3 loop: CSVGGTSEEQYF. DNA for the CDR3: TGCAGCGTTGGGGGGACTAGCGAAGAGCAGTACTTC.

Note on this clonotype: In a library made to pick up alpha chains, this beta chain is a stray read with a size that means little. The chain combines TRBV7-3 with TRBJ2-3; TRBD1 matches at 9 bases. Germline V gene lookup returns CDR1 SGHTA and CDR2 FQGTGA. CDR3 size: 13 residues. V trimming: 5 bases; J trimming: 14 bases; junction bases outside the gene matches: 11. The CDR3 sequence: CASSKGDRGILYF. The DNA for the CDR3 is TGTGCCAGCAGCAAGGGTGACAGGGGGATATTGTATTTT.

On this clonotype: At one of its ends the junction is not consistent with the germline gene, which may arise from a read error. In a library made to pick up alpha chains, this beta chain is a stray read with a size that means little. This sequence joins TRBV6-2 or TRBV6-3 and TRBJ2-3, with D possibly called TRBD1 or TRBD2 (5 bases each). The CDR3 contains 14 residues. Germline V gene lookup returns CDR1 MNHEY and CDR2 SVGEGT. CDR3 nucleotide sequence: TGTGCCAGCAGTTACGAGGGCGCGACAGATACACAGTATTTT. It encodes CASSYEGATDTQYF.

Concerning this clonotype itself: Found in a library prepared for alpha chains, this beta chain is an off-target read, and its abundance has little meaning. This rearrangement joins TRBV19 to TRBJ2-1; 13 bases are shared with TRBD2. V shed 5 bases and J 8 bases; nucleotides not matched to a gene: 3. The CDR3 runs 14 residues. CDR1 and CDR2 from the germline V gene are LNHDA and SQIVND (reference sequence). CDR3: CASSGLAGEDEQFF. In nucleotides, the CDR3 is TGTGCCAGTAGTGGACTAGCGGGAGAAGATGAGCAGTTCTTC.

By sample share, this clonotype is large (0.1 to 1%). This beta chain is a stray sequence in a library constructed for alpha chains; its clone size is not meaningful. The rearrangement uses TRBV5-4 and TRBJ2-5, with 9 bases that match TRBD1. From germline, CDR1 is SGHNT and CDR2 YYREEE (reference sequence). There are 13 residues in the CDR3. V lost 5 bases, J lost 3 bases, and 2 bases stayed unmatched. DNA for the CDR3: TGTGCCAGCAGGACAGGGGGAAAAGAGACCCAGTACTTC. As protein: CASRTGGKETQYF. The whole variable domain, remainder taken from reference TRBV5-4 and TRBJ2-5, is ETGVTQSPTHLIKTRGQQVTLRCSSQSGHNTVSWYQQALGQGPQFIFQYYREEENGRGNFPPRFSGLQFPNYSSELNVNALELDDSALYLCASRTGGKETQYFGPGTRLLVL.

Concerning this clonotype: This beta chain is an unintended read in a library built for alpha chains; its size means little. This rearrangement joins TRBV6-2 or TRBV6-3 to TRBJ1-5; 10 bases are shared with TRBD1. The V segment lost 6 bases and the J segment 7 bases; nucleotides outside the gene matches: 12. CDR1 MNHEY and CDR2 SVGEGT come from the germline V gene. There are 16 residues in the CDR3. The CDR3 loop is CASSRDRGVHGQPQHF. CDR3 bases: TGTGCCAGCAGCCGGGACAGGGGCGTTCATGGGCAGCCCCAGCATTTT.

This clonotype counts as large (0.1 to 1%). This beta chain was picked up by a library intended for alpha chains and is off target, so its count carries little meaning. This sequence joins TRBV12-3 or TRBV12-4 and TRBJ2-2; 7 bases are shared with TRBD2. The CDR3 length is 19 residues. Trimming removed 8 bases from V and 7 bases from J; junction bases left unmatched: 25. This CDR3 reads CASSDGHKLGGLASGELFF. The CDR3 nucleotides are TGTGCCAGCTCTGACGGCCATAAGCTGGGAGGGTTAGCCAGCGGGGAGCTGTTTTTT.